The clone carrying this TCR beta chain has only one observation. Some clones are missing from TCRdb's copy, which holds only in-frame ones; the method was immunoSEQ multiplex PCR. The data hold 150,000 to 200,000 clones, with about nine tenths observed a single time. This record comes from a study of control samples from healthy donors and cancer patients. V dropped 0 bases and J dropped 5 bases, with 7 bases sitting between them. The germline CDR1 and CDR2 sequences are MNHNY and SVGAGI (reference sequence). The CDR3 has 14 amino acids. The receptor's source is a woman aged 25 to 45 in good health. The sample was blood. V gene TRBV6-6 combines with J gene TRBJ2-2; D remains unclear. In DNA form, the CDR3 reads TGTGCCAGCAGTTACTCGCCTGAAACCGGGGAGCTGTTTTTT. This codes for CASSYSPETGELFF.